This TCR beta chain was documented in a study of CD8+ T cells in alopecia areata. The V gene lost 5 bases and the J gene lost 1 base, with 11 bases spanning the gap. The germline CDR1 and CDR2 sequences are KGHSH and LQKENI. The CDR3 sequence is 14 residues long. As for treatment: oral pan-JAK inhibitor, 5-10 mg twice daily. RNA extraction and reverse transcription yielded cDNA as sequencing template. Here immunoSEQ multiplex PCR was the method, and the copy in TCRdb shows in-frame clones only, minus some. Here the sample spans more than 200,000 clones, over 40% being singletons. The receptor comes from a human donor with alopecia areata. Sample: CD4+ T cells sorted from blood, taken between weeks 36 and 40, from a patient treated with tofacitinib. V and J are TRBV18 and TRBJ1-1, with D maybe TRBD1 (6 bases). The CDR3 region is CASSNRERNTEAFF. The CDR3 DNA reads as TGTGCCAGCTCAAACAGGGAGAGGAACACTGAAGCTTTCTTT. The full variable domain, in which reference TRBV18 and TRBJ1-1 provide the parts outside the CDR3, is NAGVMQNPRHLVRRRGQEARLRCSPMKGHSHVYWYRQLPEEGLKFMVYLQKENIIDESGMPKERFSAEFPKEGPSILRIQQVVRGDSAAYFCASSNRERNTEAFFGQGTRLTVV.